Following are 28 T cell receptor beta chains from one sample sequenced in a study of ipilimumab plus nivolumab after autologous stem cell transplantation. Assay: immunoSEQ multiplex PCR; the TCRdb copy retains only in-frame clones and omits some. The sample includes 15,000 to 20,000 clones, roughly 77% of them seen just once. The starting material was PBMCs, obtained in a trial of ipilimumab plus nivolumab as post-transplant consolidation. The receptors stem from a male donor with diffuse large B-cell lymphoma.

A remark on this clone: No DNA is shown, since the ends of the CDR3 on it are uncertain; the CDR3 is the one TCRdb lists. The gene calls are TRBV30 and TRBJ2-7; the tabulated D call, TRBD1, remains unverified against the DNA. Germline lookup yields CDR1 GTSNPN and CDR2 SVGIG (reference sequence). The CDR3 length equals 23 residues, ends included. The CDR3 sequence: CASTSWTGPLRAVLRAGHQAQYF.

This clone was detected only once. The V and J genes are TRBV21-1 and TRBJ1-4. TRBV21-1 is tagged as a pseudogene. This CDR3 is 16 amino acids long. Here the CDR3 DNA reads TGTGCCAGCCCCACAGGGGAGGGGTCGTTTAATGAAAAACTGTTTTTT. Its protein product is CASPTGEGSFNEKLFF.

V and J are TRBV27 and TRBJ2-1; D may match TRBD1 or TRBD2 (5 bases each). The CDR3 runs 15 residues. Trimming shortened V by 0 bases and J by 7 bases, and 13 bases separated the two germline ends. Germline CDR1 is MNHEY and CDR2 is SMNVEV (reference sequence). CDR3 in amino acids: CASSLSWRTQNEQFF. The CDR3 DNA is TGTGCCAGCAGTTTATCGTGGAGGACACAAAATGAGCAGTTCTTC.

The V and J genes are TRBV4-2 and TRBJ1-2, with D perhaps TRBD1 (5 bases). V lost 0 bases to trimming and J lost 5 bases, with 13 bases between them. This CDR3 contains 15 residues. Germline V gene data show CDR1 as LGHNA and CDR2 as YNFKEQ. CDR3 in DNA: TGTGCCAGCAGCCAAGAGGGACCGAGGAATTATGGCTACACCTTC. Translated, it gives CASSQEGPRNYGYTF.

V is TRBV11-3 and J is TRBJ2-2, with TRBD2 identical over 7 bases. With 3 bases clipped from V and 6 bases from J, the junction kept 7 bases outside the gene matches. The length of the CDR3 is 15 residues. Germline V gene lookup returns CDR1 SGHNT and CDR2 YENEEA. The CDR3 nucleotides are TGTGCCAGCAGCTTGGCGGGACTATGGGCCGGGGAGCTGTTTTTT. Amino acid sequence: CASSLAGLWAGELFF.

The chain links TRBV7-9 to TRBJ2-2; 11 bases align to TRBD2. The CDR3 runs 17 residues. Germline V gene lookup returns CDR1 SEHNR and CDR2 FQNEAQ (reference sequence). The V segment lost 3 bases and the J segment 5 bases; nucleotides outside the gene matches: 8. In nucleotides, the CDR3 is TGTGCCAGCAGCTTCGGCCGTGCTAGCGGGGGGACCGGGGAGCTGTTTTTT. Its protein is CASSFGRASGGTGELFF.

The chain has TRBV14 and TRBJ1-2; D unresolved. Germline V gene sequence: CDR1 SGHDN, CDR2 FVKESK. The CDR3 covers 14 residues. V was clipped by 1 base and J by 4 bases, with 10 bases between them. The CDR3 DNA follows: TGTGCCAGCAGCCAAGTCGCAGAGGTCTATGGCTACACCTTC. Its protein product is CASSQVAEVYGYTF.

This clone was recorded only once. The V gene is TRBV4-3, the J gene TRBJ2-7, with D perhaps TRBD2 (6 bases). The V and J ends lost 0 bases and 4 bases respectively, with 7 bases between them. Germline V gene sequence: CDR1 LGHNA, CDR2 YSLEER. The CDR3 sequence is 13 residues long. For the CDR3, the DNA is TGCGCCAGCAGCCAAGAGCGGGGATACGAGCAGTACTTC. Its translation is CASSQERGYEQYF.

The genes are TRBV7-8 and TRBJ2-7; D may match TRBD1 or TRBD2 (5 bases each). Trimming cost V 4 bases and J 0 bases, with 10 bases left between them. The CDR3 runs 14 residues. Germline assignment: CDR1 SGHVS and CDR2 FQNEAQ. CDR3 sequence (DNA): TGTGCCAGCAGCTGGGGGTCTCTCTCCTACGAGCAGTACTTC. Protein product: CASSWGSLSYEQYF. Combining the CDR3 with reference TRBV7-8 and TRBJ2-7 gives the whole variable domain GAGVSQSPRYKVAKRGQDVALRCDPISGHVSLFWYQQALGQGPEFLTYFQNEAQLDKSGLPSDRFFAERPEGSVSTLKIQRTQQEDSAVYLCASSWGSLSYEQYFGPGTRLTVT.

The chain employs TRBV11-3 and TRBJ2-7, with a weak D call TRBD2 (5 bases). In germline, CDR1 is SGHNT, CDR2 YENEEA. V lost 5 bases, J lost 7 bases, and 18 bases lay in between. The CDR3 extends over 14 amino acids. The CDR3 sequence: CASSLGLAWEEQYF. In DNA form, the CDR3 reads TGTGCCAGCAGCCTAGGGTTGGCGTGGGAGGAGCAGTACTTC.

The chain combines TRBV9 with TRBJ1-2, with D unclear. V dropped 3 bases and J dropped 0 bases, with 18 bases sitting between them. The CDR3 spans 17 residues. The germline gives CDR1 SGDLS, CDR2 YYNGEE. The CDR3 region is CASSAQDSTQPNYGYTF. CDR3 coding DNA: TGTGCCAGCAGCGCCCAAGATTCCACCCAGCCTAACTATGGCTACACCTTC.

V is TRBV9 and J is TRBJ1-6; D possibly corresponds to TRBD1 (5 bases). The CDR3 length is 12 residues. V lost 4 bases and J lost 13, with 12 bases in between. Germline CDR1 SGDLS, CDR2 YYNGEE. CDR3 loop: CASSLGEGPLHF. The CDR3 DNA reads TGTGCCAGCAGCCTCGGGGAGGGGCCCCTCCACTTT.

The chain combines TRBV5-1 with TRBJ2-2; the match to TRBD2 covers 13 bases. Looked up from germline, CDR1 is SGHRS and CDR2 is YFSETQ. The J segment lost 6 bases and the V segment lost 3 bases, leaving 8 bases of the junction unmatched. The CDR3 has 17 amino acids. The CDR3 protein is CASSSLPTSGGAGELFF. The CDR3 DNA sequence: TGCGCCAGCAGCTCCCTTCCAACTAGCGGGGGGGCCGGGGAGCTGTTTTTT.

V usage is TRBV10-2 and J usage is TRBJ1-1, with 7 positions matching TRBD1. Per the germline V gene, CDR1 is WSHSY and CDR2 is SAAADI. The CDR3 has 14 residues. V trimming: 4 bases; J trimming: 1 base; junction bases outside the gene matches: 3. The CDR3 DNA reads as TGCGCCAGCAGTGGAAGGGACAGGAACACTGAAGCTTTCTTT. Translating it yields CASSGRDRNTEAFF.

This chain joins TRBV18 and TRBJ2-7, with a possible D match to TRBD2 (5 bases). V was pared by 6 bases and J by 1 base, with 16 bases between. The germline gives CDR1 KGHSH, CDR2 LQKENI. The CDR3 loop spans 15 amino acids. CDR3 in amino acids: CASSSEQLVSYEQYF. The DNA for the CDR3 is TGTGCCAGCTCTAGCGAGCAGCTAGTTTCCTACGAGCAGTACTTC.

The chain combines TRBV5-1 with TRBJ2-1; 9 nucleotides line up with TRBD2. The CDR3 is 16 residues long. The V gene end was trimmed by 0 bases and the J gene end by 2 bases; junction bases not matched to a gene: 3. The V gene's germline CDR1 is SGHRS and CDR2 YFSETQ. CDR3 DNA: TGCGCCAGCAGCTTGGTTAGCGGGGGCACCTACAATGAGCAGTTCTTC. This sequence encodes CASSLVSGGTYNEQFF.

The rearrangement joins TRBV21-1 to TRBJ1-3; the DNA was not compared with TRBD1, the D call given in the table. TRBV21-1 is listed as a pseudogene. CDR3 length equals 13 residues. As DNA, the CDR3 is TGTGCCAGCAATGCGCAGGGAAGAAACACCATATATTTT. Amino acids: CASNAQGRNTIYF.

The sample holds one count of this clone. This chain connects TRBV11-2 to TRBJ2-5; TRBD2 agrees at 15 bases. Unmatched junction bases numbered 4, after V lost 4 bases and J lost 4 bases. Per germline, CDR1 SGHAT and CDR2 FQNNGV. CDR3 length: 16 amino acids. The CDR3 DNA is TGTGCCAGCAGCTCAAGGACTAGCGGGGGGGGAGAGACCCAGTACTTC. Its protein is CASSSRTSGGGETQYF. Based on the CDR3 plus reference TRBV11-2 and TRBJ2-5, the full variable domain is EAGVAQSPRYKIIEKRQSVAFWCNPISGHATLYWYQQILGQGPKLLIQFQNNGVVDDSQLPKDRFSAERLKGVDSTLKIQPAKLEDSAVYLCASSSRTSGGGETQYFGPGTRLLVL.

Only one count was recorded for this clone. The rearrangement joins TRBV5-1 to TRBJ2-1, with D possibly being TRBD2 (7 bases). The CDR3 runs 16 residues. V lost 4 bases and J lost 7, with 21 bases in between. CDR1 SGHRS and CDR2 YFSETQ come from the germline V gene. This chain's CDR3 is CASSTNRGARVNEQFF. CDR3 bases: TGCGCCAGCAGCACGAACCGGGGGGCCAGGGTGAATGAGCAGTTCTTC.

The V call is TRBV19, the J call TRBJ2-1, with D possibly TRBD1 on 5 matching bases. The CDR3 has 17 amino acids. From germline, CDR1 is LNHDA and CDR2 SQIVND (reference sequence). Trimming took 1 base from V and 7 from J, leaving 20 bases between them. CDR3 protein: CASSIVPAQGWLNEQFF. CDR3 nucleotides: TGTGCCAGTAGTATAGTCCCGGCCCAGGGTTGGTTGAATGAGCAGTTCTTC. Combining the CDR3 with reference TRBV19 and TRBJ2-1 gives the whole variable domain DGGITQSPKYLFRKEGQNVTLSCEQNLNHDAMYWYRQDPGQGLRLIYYSQIVNDFQKGDIAEGYSVSREKKESFPLTVTSAQKNPTAFYLCASSIVPAQGWLNEQFFGPGTRLTVL.

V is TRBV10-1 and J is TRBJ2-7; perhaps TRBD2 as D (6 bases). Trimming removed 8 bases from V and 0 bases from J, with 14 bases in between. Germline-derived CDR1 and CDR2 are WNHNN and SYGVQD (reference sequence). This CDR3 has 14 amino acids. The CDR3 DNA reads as TGCGCCAGCCCCCGGGACTCTAGCTCCTACGAGCAGTACTTC. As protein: CASPRDSSSYEQYF.

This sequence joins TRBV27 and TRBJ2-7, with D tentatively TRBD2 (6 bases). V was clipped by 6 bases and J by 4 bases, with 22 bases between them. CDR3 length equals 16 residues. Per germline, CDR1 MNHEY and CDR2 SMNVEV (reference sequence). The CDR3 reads CASRSPLRRAGYEQYF. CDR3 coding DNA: TGTGCCAGCAGATCCCCTCTCAGGAGGGCCGGGTACGAGCAGTACTTC.

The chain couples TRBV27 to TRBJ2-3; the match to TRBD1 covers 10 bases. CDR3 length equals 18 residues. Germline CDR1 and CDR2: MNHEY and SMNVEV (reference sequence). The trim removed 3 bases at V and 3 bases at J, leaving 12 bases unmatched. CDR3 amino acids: CASSLGAGQGVWTDTQYF. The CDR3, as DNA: TGTGCCAGCAGTTTGGGGGCCGGACAGGGGGTATGGACAGATACGCAGTATTTT.

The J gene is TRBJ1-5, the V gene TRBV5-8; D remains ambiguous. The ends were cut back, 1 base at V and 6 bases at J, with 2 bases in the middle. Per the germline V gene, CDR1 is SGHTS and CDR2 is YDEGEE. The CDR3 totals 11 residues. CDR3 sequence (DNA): TGTGCCAGCAGCTTGCGTCAGCCCCAGCATTTT. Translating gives CASSLRQPQHF.

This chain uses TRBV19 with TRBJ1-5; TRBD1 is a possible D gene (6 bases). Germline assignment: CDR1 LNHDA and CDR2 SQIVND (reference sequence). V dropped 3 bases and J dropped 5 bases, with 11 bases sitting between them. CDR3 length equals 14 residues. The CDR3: CASSIRGSHQPQHF. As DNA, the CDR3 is TGTGCCAGTAGTATCAGGGGCTCTCATCAGCCCCAGCATTTT.

CDR3 protein: CASSPTGPGELFF. The CDR3 DNA reads as TGTGCCAGCAGCCCCACAGGGCCCGGGGAGCTGTTTTTT. This rearrangement joins TRBV11-2 to TRBJ2-2; TRBD1 is a possible D gene (6 bases). V was cut by 5 bases and J by 6 bases, with 10 bases left in between. This CDR3 is built from 13 residues. CDR1 is SGHAT and CDR2 is FQNNGV in the germline V gene.

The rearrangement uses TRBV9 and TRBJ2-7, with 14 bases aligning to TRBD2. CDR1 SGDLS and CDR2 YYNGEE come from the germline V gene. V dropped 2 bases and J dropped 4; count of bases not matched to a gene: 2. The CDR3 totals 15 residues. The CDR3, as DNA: TGTGCCAGCAGCGTGACTAGCGGGGGGGCGTACGAGCAGTACTTC. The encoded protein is CASSVTSGGAYEQYF.

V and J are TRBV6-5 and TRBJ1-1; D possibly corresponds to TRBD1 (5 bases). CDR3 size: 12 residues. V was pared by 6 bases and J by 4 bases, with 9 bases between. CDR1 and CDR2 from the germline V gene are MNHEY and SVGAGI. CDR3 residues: CASSLGPTEAFF. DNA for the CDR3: TGTGCCAGCAGCCTGGGGCCCACTGAAGCTTTCTTT.